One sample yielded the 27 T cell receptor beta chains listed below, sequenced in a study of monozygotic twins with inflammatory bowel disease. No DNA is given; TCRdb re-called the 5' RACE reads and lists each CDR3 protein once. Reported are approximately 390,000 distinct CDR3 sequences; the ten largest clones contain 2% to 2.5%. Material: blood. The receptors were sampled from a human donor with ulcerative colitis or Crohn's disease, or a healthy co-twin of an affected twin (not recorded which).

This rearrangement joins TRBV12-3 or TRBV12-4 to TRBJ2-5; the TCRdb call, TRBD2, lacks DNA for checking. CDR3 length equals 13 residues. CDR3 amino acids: CASASSFGETQYF.

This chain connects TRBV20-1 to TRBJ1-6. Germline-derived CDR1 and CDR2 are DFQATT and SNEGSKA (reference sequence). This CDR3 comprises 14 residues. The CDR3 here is CSARRSSYNSPLHF.

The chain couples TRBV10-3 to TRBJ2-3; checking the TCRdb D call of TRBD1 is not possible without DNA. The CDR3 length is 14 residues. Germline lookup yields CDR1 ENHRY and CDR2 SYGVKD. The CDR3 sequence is CAISDLGTGDTQYF.

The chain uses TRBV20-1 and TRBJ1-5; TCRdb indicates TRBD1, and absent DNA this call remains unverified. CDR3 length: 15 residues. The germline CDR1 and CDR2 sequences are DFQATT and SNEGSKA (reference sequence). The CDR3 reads CSARSSGGRNQPQHF.

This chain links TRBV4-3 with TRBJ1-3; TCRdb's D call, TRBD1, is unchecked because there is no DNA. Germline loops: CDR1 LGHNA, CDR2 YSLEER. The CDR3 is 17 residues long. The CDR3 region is CASSQDTGAHSGNTIYF.

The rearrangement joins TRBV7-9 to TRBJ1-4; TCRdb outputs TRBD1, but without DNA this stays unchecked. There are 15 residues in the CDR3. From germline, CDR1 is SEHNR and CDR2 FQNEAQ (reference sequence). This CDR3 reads CASSPGGGSNEKLFF.

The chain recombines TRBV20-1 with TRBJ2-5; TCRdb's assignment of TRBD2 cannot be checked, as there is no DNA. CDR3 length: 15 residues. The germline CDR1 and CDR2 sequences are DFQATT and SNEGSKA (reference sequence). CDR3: CSADDGNASQETQYF.

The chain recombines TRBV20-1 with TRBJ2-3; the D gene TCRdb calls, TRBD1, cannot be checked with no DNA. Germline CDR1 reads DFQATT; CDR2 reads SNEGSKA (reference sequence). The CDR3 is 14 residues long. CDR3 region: CSARKGPSTDTQYF.

The CDR3 is CASGLSDNPYEQYF. The chain combines TRBV12-5 with TRBJ2-7; TCRdb lists TRBD1, though no DNA is available to test this call. Germline lookup yields CDR1 LGHNT and CDR2 FRNRAP. The CDR3 runs to 14 residues.

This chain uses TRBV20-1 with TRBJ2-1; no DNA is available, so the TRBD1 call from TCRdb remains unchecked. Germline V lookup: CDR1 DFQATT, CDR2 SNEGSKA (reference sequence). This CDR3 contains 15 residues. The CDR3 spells CSASLSIPVHNEQFF.

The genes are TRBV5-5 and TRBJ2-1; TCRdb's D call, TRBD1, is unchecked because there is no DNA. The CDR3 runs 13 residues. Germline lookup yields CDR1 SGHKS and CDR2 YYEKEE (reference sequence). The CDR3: CASSTRVNNEQFF.

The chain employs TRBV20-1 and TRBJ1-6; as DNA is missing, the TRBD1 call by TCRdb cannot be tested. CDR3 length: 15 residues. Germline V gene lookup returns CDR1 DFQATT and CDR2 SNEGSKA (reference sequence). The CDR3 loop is CSARVGTVNNSPLHF.

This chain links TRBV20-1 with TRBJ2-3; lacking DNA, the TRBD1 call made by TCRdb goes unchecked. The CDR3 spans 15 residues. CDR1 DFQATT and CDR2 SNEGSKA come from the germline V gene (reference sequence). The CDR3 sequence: CSAGGYTTHTDTQYF.

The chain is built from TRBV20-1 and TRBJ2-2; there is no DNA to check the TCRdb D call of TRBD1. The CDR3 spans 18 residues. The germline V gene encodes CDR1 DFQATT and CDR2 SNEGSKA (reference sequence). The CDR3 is CSARDQGERITNTGELFF.

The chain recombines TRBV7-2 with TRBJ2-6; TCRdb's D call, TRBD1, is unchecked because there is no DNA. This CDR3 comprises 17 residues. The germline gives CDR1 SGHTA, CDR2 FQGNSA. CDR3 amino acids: CASSRVGGESGANVLTF.

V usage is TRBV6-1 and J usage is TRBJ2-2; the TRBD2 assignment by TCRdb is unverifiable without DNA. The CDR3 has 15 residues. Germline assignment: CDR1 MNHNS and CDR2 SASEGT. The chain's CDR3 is CASSLTSADTGELFF.

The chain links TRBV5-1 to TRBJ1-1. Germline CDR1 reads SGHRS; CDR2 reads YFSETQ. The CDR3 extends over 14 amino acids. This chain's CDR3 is CASSLVTIHTEAFF.

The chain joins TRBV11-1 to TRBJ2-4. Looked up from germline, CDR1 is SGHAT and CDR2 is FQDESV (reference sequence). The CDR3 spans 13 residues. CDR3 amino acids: CASSHQTENIQYF.

CDR3 protein: CASSSSFYEQYF. The J gene is TRBJ2-7, the V gene TRBV6-2 or TRBV6-3. The CDR3 covers 12 residues. Germline-derived CDR1 and CDR2 are MNHEY and SVGEGT.

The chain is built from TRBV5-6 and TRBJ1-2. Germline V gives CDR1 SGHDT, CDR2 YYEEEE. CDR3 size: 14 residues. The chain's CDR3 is CASSLAGSNSGYTF.

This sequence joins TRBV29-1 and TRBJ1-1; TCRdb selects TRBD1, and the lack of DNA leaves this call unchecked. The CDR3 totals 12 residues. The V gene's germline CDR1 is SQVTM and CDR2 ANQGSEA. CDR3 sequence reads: CSVDNRDTEAFF.

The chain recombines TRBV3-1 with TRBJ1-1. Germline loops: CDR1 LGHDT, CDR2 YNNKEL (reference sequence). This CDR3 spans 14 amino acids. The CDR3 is CASSPYSDNTEAFF.

The CDR3 sequence is CSARHFKMGGGNQPQHF. The chain combines TRBV20-1 with TRBJ1-5; TCRdb outputs TRBD1, but without DNA this stays unchecked. Germline V lookup: CDR1 DFQATT, CDR2 SNEGSKA (reference sequence). This CDR3 region has 17 residues.

CDR3 amino acids: CASNIVDRGKGSSGNTIYF. The chain employs TRBV6-2 or TRBV6-3 and TRBJ1-3; as DNA is missing, the TRBD1 call by TCRdb cannot be tested. The germline CDR1 and CDR2 sequences are MNHEY and SVGEGT. The CDR3 is 19 residues long.

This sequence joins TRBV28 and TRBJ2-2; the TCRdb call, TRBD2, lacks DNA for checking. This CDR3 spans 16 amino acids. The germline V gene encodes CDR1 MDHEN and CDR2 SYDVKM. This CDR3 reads CASSLAGGPNTGELFF.

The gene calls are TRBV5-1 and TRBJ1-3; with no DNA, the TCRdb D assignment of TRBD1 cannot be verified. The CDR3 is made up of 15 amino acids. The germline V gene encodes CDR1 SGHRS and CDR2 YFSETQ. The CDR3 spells CASSSGQATGNTIYF.

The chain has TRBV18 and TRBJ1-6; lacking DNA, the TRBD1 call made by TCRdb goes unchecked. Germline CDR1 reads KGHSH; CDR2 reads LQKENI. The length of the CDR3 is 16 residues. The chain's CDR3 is CASSPPVQGSVSPLHF.